These 32 T cell receptor beta chains originate from one sample sequenced in a study of CD8 T cells in Susac syndrome. The RNA, about 0.45 to 1 ug, was put through reverse transcription using random hexamers. TCRdb re-called the immunoSEQ multiplex PCR reads through MiXCR, storing one row per CDR3 protein. In the table there are some 160,000 distinct CDR3 sequences, around 96% of which are singletons. The sequenced material came from CD8+ T cells from PBMCs. The receptors were gathered from a human donor with multiple sclerosis.

The chain recombines TRBV9 with TRBJ2-7; D is possibly TRBD2 (5 bases). V was pared by 5 bases and J by 1 base, with 13 bases between. This CDR3 spans 14 amino acids. CDR1 and CDR2 (germline): SGDLS, YYNGEE. CDR3 protein: CASSSEGGSYEQYF. The CDR3, as DNA: TGTGCCAGCAGTTCTGAGGGTGGATCCTACGAGCAGTACTTC. The full variable domain, rest sourced from reference TRBV9 and TRBJ2-7, is DSGVTQTPKHLITATGQRVTLRCSPRSGDLSVYWYQQSLDQGLQFLIQYYNGEERAKGNILERFSAQQFPDLHSELNLSSLELGDSALYFCASSSEGGSYEQYFGPGTRLTVT.

This chain uses TRBV20-1 with TRBJ2-7, with D tentatively TRBD1 (5 bases). V lost 0 bases, J lost 3 bases, and 9 bases lay in between. The germline V gene has CDR1 DFQATT and CDR2 SNEGSKA (reference sequence). The CDR3 loop spans 13 amino acids. The CDR3 spells CSARDETDYEQYF. The CDR3 coding sequence is TGCAGTGCTAGAGATGAGACAGACTACGAGCAGTACTTC.

This rearrangement joins TRBV20-1 to TRBJ2-1, with 10 bases identical to TRBD2. This CDR3 contains 16 residues. J lost 0 bases, V lost 3 bases, and 5 bases had no gene match. In germline, CDR1 is DFQATT, CDR2 SNEGSKA (reference sequence). The CDR3 is CSASPSGRFSYNEQFF. CDR3 bases: TGCAGTGCTAGTCCTAGCGGGAGATTCTCCTACAATGAGCAGTTCTTC.

The J gene is TRBJ1-1, the V gene TRBV21-1; the table's D gene call, TRBD1, was not cross checked with the DNA. TRBV21-1 is shown as a pseudogene. The CDR3 totals 15 residues. The CDR3 nucleotides read TGTGCCAGCAGCACCTCAGGGGAAATGAACACTGAAGCTTTCTTT. Its translation: CASSTSGEMNTEAFF.

J is TRBJ2-5 and V is TRBV25-1; possible D gene TRBD1, 5 bases. Germline lookup yields CDR1 MGHDK and CDR2 SYGVNS. Trimming left V 0 bases short and J 3 bases short, with 23 bases between. The CDR3 totals 19 residues. The CDR3, as DNA: TGTGCCAGCAGTGAATACTTTCGACAGCCGGATAACCCGAAAGAGACCCAGTACTTC. Translated: CASSEYFRQPDNPKETQYF.

This chain uses TRBV27 with TRBJ2-1, with 10 positions matching TRBD1. This CDR3 comprises 17 residues. V was pared by 2 bases and J by 7 bases, with 11 bases of the junction left unmatched. Germline V gene sequence: CDR1 MNHEY, CDR2 SMNVEV (reference sequence). Here the CDR3 reads CASSLDPRTGGRNEQFF. The CDR3 DNA follows: TGTGCCAGCAGTTTAGATCCCAGGACAGGGGGAAGAAATGAGCAGTTCTTC.

This chain links TRBV11-2 with TRBJ2-7; 9 bases line up with TRBD1. Germline V gives CDR1 SGHAT, CDR2 FQNNGV. With V trimmed by 6 bases and J by 0 bases, 6 bases remained unmatched. This CDR3 has 15 residues. The CDR3 loop reads CASRQGQGSSYEQYF. Written as DNA, the CDR3 is TGTGCCAGCAGACAAGGACAGGGGAGCTCCTACGAGCAGTACTTC.

The CDR3 is CASSHPQGPEEPQHF. CDR3 DNA sequence: TGTGCCAGCAGCCACCCCCAGGGGCCCGAGGAGCCCCAGCATTTT. J is TRBJ1-5 and V is TRBV2, with D tentatively TRBD1 (6 bases). The CDR3 sequence is 15 residues long. The germline gives CDR1 SNHLY, CDR2 FYNNEI. Trimming stripped 6 bases from V and 8 bases from J, with 20 bases between.

The gene calls are TRBV28 and TRBJ1-1; TRBD1 might be the D (5 bases). Germline V gene data show CDR1 as MDHEN and CDR2 as SYDVKM. The length of the CDR3 is 14 residues. The ends were cut back, 3 bases at V and 3 bases at J, with 11 bases in the middle. Written as DNA, the CDR3 is TGTGCCAGCAGTTTTGAAGGGGAGTACACTGAAGCTTTCTTT. Residues: CASSFEGEYTEAFF. The full variable domain, its missing parts supplied by reference TRBV28 and TRBJ1-1, is DVKVTQSSRYLVKRTGEKVFLECVQDMDHENMFWYRQDPGLGLRLIYFSYDVKMKEKGDIPEGYSVSREKKERFSLILESASTNQTSMYLCASSFEGEYTEAFFGQGTRLTVV.

The chain carries TRBV12-5 and TRBJ2-2, with D perhaps matching TRBD1 (6 bases). V shed 1 base and J shed 5 bases, with 11 bases lying between them. Germline loops: CDR1 LGHNT, CDR2 FRNRAP. The CDR3 runs 15 residues. In DNA form, the CDR3 reads TGTGCTAGTGGTTTGGACAGGGCGCGGACCGGGGAGCTGTTTTTT. Translated, it gives CASGLDRARTGELFF.

V is TRBV7-2 and J is TRBJ2-1; 11 bases align to TRBD2. After removal of 1 base from V and 8 bases from J, the junction contained 4 bases not matched to a gene. The germline gives CDR1 SGHTA, CDR2 FQGNSA. The CDR3 covers 15 residues. CDR3 bases: TGTGCCAGCAGCTTAGGGCCTAGCGGGAGGCATGAGCAGTTCTTC. Protein: CASSLGPSGRHEQFF.

This clonotype was counted a few times. This chain joins TRBV11-2 and TRBJ2-7; tentative D call: TRBD1 (5 bases). The V gene's germline CDR1 is SGHAT and CDR2 FQNNGV. Trimming removed 6 bases from V and 3 bases from J, with 9 bases in between. This CDR3 is built from 12 residues. The CDR3 sequence is CASSTRVYEQYF. In DNA form, the CDR3 reads TGTGCCAGCAGTACCAGGGTCTACGAGCAGTACTTC.

This sequence joins TRBV25-1 and TRBJ2-5, with 9 bases aligning to TRBD2. The V segment lost 4 bases and the J segment 5 bases; nucleotides outside the gene matches: 2. The CDR3 is 13 amino acids. Looked up from germline, CDR1 is MGHDK and CDR2 is SYGVNS. CDR3 sequence: CASSGGLAETQYF. The CDR3 coding sequence is TGTGCCAGCAGTGGTGGACTAGCGGAGACCCAGTACTTC.

This chain uses TRBV24-1 with TRBJ1-3; D not resolved. The CDR3 has 14 amino acids. V lost 5 bases and J lost 2, with 9 bases in between. CDR1 is KGHDR, CDR2 SFDVKD, per germline. CDR3 sequence (DNA): TGTGCCACCAGTGTCACAAGAACTGGAAACACCATATATTTT. It encodes CATSVTRTGNTIYF.

The chain uses TRBV18 and TRBJ2-7; D possibly corresponds to TRBD2 (8 bases). Per germline, CDR1 KGHSH and CDR2 LQKENI. The CDR3 is 16 amino acids. The V end was cut by 5 bases, the J end by 6 bases, with 23 bases between. CDR3 nucleotides: TGTGCCAGCTCATCGACAGGGAACGGGAGGGTAGGCGAGCAGTACTTC. Its translation: CASSSTGNGRVGEQYF.

The chain employs TRBV13 and TRBJ2-5, with D perhaps assigned TRBD1 or TRBD2 (5 bases each). The V end was cut by 5 bases, the J end by 3 bases, with 10 bases between. Germline CDR1 PRHDT, CDR2 FYEKMQ (reference sequence). This CDR3 region has 13 residues. CDR3: CASSGRGEETQYF. The CDR3 DNA follows: TGTGCCAGCAGCGGAAGAGGGGAAGAGACCCAGTACTTC.

V is TRBV4-1 and J is TRBJ2-7; perhaps TRBD1 as D (6 bases). The CDR3 is 14 amino acids. The V end lost 3 bases, the J end lost 7 bases, and 16 bases lay between the germline ends. Germline lookup yields CDR1 MGHRA and CDR2 YSYEKL. The chain's CDR3 is CASSQGTPRWEQYF. The CDR3 DNA is TGCGCCAGCAGCCAGGGGACACCGAGATGGGAGCAGTACTTC.

The genes are TRBV4-1 and TRBJ2-2; D is possibly TRBD1 (5 bases). Trimming took 1 base from V and 6 from J, leaving 6 bases between them. This CDR3 is built from 13 residues. The germline CDR1 and CDR2 sequences are MGHRA and YSYEKL. The CDR3 DNA is TGCGCCAGCAGCCAAGGGGGCCCCGGGGAGCTGTTTTTT. Its translation: CASSQGGPGELFF.

CDR3 in amino acids: CATSPWVRVDGYTF. CDR3 sequence (DNA): TGTGCCACCAGCCCTTGGGTGAGGGTGGATGGCTACACCTTC. This chain uses TRBV15 with TRBJ1-2; D is uncertain. CDR1 and CDR2 from the germline V gene are LNHNV and YYDKDF (reference sequence). The CDR3 is 14 residues long. Between the trimmed V and J ends, which lost 5 bases and 6 bases, there was a span of 16 bases.

The V call is TRBV7-9, the J call TRBJ2-7, with D perhaps being TRBD1 or TRBD2 (5 bases each). The V and J ends lost 3 bases and 5 bases respectively, with 11 bases between them. The V gene's germline CDR1 is SEHNR and CDR2 FQNEAQ (reference sequence). The CDR3 extends over 13 amino acids. The CDR3 here is CASSFVGDHEQYF. CDR3 in DNA: TGTGCCAGCAGCTTCGTAGGGGACCACGAGCAGTACTTC.

The V and J genes are TRBV4-2 and TRBJ2-2, with D unresolved. This CDR3 contains 14 residues. V was cut by 1 base and J by 3 bases, with 6 bases left in between. Germline CDR1 is LGHNA and CDR2 is YNFKEQ. The CDR3 spells CASSQVEDTGELFF. Here the CDR3 DNA reads TGTGCCAGCAGCCAAGTTGAGGACACCGGGGAGCTGTTTTTT.

This rearrangement joins TRBV30 to TRBJ1-5; the D gene is possibly TRBD1 (6 bases). This CDR3 is built from 14 residues. Deletions cut 3 bases from V and 0 bases from J, with 9 bases between. Germline V CDR1 and CDR2: GTSNPN, SVGIG (reference sequence). The CDR3 region has the DNA TGTGCCTGGAGCGGGACACTTAGCAATCAGCCCCAGCATTTT. Translation gives CAWSGTLSNQPQHF.

V and J are TRBV19 and TRBJ1-1; D is uncertain. Germline lookup yields CDR1 LNHDA and CDR2 SQIVND (reference sequence). The CDR3 has 11 amino acids. V lost 8 bases and J 0 bases, leaving 4 bases between the germline ends. Here the CDR3 reads CASGMNTEAFF. The CDR3 bases are TGTGCCAGTGGGATGAACACTGAAGCTTTCTTT. The entire variable domain, with the rest obtained from reference TRBV19 and TRBJ1-1, is as follows: DGGITQSPKYLFRKEGQNVTLSCEQNLNHDAMYWYRQDPGQGLRLIYYSQIVNDFQKGDIAEGYSVSREKKESFPLTVTSAQKNPTAFYLCASGMNTEAFFGQGTRLTVV.

V gene TRBV7-9 combines with J gene TRBJ1-1; the D gene is possibly TRBD1 (5 bases). Germline lookup yields CDR1 SEHNR and CDR2 FQNEAQ (reference sequence). The CDR3 loop spans 16 amino acids. V was trimmed by 3 bases and J by 1 base, leaving 15 bases between them. This chain's CDR3 is CASSFGAPSWNTEAFF. DNA of the CDR3: TGTGCCAGCAGCTTTGGGGCTCCGTCCTGGAACACTGAAGCTTTCTTT.

The chain has TRBV2 and TRBJ2-3; 7 bases align to TRBD2. The CDR3 length is 14 residues. Germline V CDR1 and CDR2: SNHLY, FYNNEI. J was trimmed by 0 bases and V by 6 bases; bases with no gene match: 3. CDR3 sequence reads: CASRTSFSTDTQYF. The CDR3 DNA follows: TGTGCCAGCAGGACTAGCTTCAGCACAGATACGCAGTATTTT.

The chain uses TRBV7-9 and TRBJ2-7; 10 bases align to TRBD1. After removal of 5 bases from V and 2 bases from J, the junction contained 6 bases not matched to a gene. The CDR3 length is 15 residues. The germline CDR1 and CDR2 sequences are SEHNR and FQNEAQ (reference sequence). The CDR3 nucleotides are TGTGCCAGCAGCGACCCCGGACAGGGGGCCTACGAGCAGTACTTC. This codes for CASSDPGQGAYEQYF.

This rearrangement joins TRBV27 to TRBJ2-3; D remains unclear. The CDR3 has 16 residues. Looked up from germline, CDR1 is MNHEY and CDR2 is SMNVEV (reference sequence). With 3 bases removed from V and 0 bases from J, the gap between germline ends came to 13 bases. The CDR3 region is CASSFGSIASTDTQYF. The DNA for the CDR3 is TGTGCCAGCAGTTTCGGCTCAATCGCTAGCACAGATACGCAGTATTTT.

V gene TRBV27 combines with J gene TRBJ2-5; TRBD2 might be the D (6 bases). TRBJ2-1 matches the DNA end more closely, so the J call is doubtful. Germline V CDR1 and CDR2: MNHEY, SMNVEV (reference sequence). The CDR3 runs to 13 residues. Here the CDR3 reads CASSLSGWGLQFF. The CDR3 DNA reads as TGTGCCAGCAGTTTATCGGGCTGGGGACTCCAGTTCTTC.

This chain links TRBV7-6 with TRBJ1-2; maybe TRBD1 (6 bases). Trimming stripped 2 bases from V and 10 bases from J, with 17 bases between. Germline lookup yields CDR1 SGHVS and CDR2 FNYEAQ. This CDR3 contains 14 residues. Here the CDR3 reads CASSLRPGTIDYTF. The CDR3 bases are TGTGCCAGCAGCTTACGCCCCGGGACAATAGACTACACCTTC.

The J gene is TRBJ2-7, the V gene TRBV27; D is uncertain. Deletions cut 2 bases from V and 6 bases from J, with 8 bases between. The CDR3 is made up of 12 amino acids. Germline-derived CDR1 and CDR2 are MNHEY and SMNVEV (reference sequence). CDR3 loop: CASSLPGSEQYF. In DNA, the CDR3 is TGTGCCAGCAGTTTACCGGGTTCCGAGCAGTACTTC.

The chain joins TRBV12-3 or TRBV12-4 to TRBJ2-1; tentatively, D is TRBD2 (6 bases). This CDR3 has 14 residues. V gave up 3 bases and J gave up 4 bases, with 10 bases separating them. In DNA form, the CDR3 reads TGTGCCAGCAGTTTTCGCGGGGAGTACAATGAGCAGTTCTTC. It yields the protein CASSFRGEYNEQFF.

This clonotype was found once. J is TRBJ2-3 and V is TRBV24-1, with TRBD2 matching over 10 bases. The trim removed 9 bases at V and 7 bases at J, leaving 15 bases unmatched. CDR3 size: 16 residues. From germline, CDR1 is KGHDR and CDR2 SFDVKD. The CDR3 loop is CATEPSGRAHVNTQYF. The CDR3 DNA follows: TGTGCCACCGAACCAAGCGGGAGGGCCCATGTGAATACGCAGTATTTT.